Listed here are 21 T cell receptor beta chains from one sample, sequenced in a study of blood T cell repertoires in COVID-19. Assay used: immunoSEQ multiplex PCR; TCRdb lists only in-frame clones, some missing. The sample shows 100,000 or so clones, about 90% of them seen only once. Specimen: peripheral blood. These receptors all come from a man aged 50-59 years with acute or convalescent COVID-19.

CDR3 loop: CASSTPGRNNQPQHF. The CDR3 DNA follows: TGTGCCAGTAGTACTCCCGGGAGGAACAATCAGCCCCAGCATTTT. V gene TRBV19 combines with J gene TRBJ1-5; no firm D call. The V gene lost 4 bases and the J gene lost 3 bases, with 13 bases spanning the gap. Germline assignment: CDR1 LNHDA and CDR2 SQIVND (reference sequence). The CDR3 contains 15 residues.

The chain uses TRBV5-1 and TRBJ1-6; 7 positions agree with TRBD1. The length of the CDR3 is 17 residues. The ends lost 0 bases at V and 0 bases at J; junction bases unmatched: 3. CDR1 is SGHRS and CDR2 is YFSETQ in the germline V gene. CDR3 residues: CASSLGAGGSYNSPLHF. CDR3 in DNA: TGCGCCAGCAGCTTGGGAGCAGGGGGCTCCTATAATTCACCCCTCCACTTT. The full variable domain, rest sourced from reference TRBV5-1 and TRBJ1-6, is KAGVTQTPRYLIKTRGQQVTLSCSPISGHRSVSWYQQTPGQGLQFLFEYFSETQRNKGNFPGRFSGRQFSNSRSEMNVSTLELGDSALYLCASSLGAGGSYNSPLHFGNGTRLTVT.

This sequence joins TRBV11-2 and TRBJ1-1; maybe TRBD1 (5 bases). Germline V lookup: CDR1 SGHAT, CDR2 FQNNGV. CDR3 length equals 15 residues. V was clipped by 3 bases and J by 7 bases, with 18 bases between them. CDR3 bases: TGTGCCAGCAGCTTGCCTCCCCGGGGGTTGGGTGAAGCTTTCTTT. The encoded protein is CASSLPPRGLGEAFF.

This chain links TRBV7-2 with TRBJ2-4, with D possibly being TRBD1 (6 bases). This CDR3 comprises 15 residues. Germline CDR1 is SGHTA and CDR2 is FQGNSA. V gave up 2 bases and J gave up 8 bases, with 16 bases separating them. The CDR3 here is CASSLFQGLEDIQYF. The CDR3 DNA follows: TGTGCCAGCAGCTTATTTCAGGGGCTTGAGGACATTCAGTACTTC.

The rearrangement joins TRBV5-1 to TRBJ2-7; D may be TRBD2 (5 bases). In germline, CDR1 is SGHRS, CDR2 YFSETQ. V was pared by 5 bases and J by 4 bases, with 16 bases between. There are 14 residues in the CDR3. CDR3 in amino acids: CASRGTGRSYEQYF. The CDR3 bases are TGCGCCAGCAGGGGAACGGGGAGAAGTTACGAGCAGTACTTC.

V and J are TRBV9 and TRBJ1-2; D is possibly TRBD1 (5 bases). The CDR3 runs 13 residues. From germline, CDR1 is SGDLS and CDR2 YYNGEE. V shed 6 bases and J shed 2 bases, with 11 bases lying between them. The CDR3 is CASKAGINYGYTF. The DNA of the CDR3 is TGTGCCAGCAAGGCAGGGATAAACTATGGCTACACCTTC.

This sequence joins TRBV2 and TRBJ2-5; D is undetermined. The V end lost 6 bases, the J end lost 0 bases, and 11 bases lay between the germline ends. CDR1 SNHLY and CDR2 FYNNEI come from the germline V gene. There are 14 residues in the CDR3. The CDR3 DNA sequence: TGTGCCAGCAGAACAGACAACTACCAAGAGACCCAGTACTTC. This gives the protein CASRTDNYQETQYF.

This clone was found once. The chain has TRBV6-2 or TRBV6-3 and TRBJ2-2, with D maybe TRBD2 (6 bases). This CDR3 is 16 amino acids long. Germline V gene sequence: CDR1 MNHEY, CDR2 SVGEGT. The ends were cut back, 4 bases at V and 3 bases at J, with 15 bases in the middle. The CDR3 loop reads CASSSRDWQYTGELFF. The CDR3 DNA is TGTGCCAGCAGTTCCCGGGACTGGCAGTACACCGGGGAGCTGTTTTTT.

The gene calls are TRBV2 and TRBJ2-7; 7 bases match TRBD1. Germline lookup yields CDR1 SNHLY and CDR2 FYNNEI. Germline trimming cut 6 bases from V and 0 bases from J; bases unmatched to any gene: 5. The CDR3 is made up of 14 amino acids. CDR3 DNA: TGTGCCAGCAGAAGACAGGGTTTCTCCTACGAGCAGTACTTC. Translation gives CASRRQGFSYEQYF.

This chain links TRBV21-1 with TRBJ1-5; TRBD1 is the table's D call, not checked against the DNA. TRBV21-1 is tagged as a pseudogene. This CDR3 is 22 amino acids long. The CDR3 DNA reads as TGTGCCAGCAGCAAAAAATTAGGGGGAGCAGGAAGCGCGTGGGGTAGCAATCAGCCCCAGCATTTT. The encoded protein is CASSKKLGGAGSAWGSNQPQHF.

This clone was observed a few times. CDR3 amino acids: CASRLSGANTGELFF. The CDR3 region has the DNA TGTGCCAGCAGACTAAGCGGGGCGAACACCGGGGAGCTGTTTTTT. The rearrangement links TRBV11-3 to TRBJ2-2; 7 bases are shared with TRBD2. In germline, CDR1 is SGHNT, CDR2 YENEEA. V was clipped by 6 bases and J by 0 bases; unmatched bases: 4. This CDR3 is built from 15 residues.

V usage is TRBV19 and J usage is TRBJ1-2, with TRBD1 as a possible D gene (5 bases). The CDR3 spans 13 residues. CDR1 LNHDA and CDR2 SQIVND come from the germline V gene (reference sequence). Trimming shortened V by 7 bases and J by 2 bases, and 11 bases separated the two germline ends. CDR3 sequence reads: CASKKQANYGYTF. CDR3 nucleotide sequence: TGTGCCAGTAAAAAACAGGCCAACTATGGCTACACCTTC. The variable domain in full, with the rest retrieved from reference TRBV19 and TRBJ1-2, is DGGITQSPKYLFRKEGQNVTLSCEQNLNHDAMYWYRQDPGQGLRLIYYSQIVNDFQKGDIAEGYSVSREKKESFPLTVTSAQKNPTAFYLCASKKQANYGYTFGSGTRLTVV.

The gene calls are TRBV5-1 and TRBJ2-7; D perhaps matches TRBD1 (5 bases). V was clipped by 0 bases and J by 5 bases, with 24 bases between them. CDR1 is SGHRS, CDR2 YFSETQ, per germline. The CDR3 has 18 residues. For the CDR3, the DNA is TGCGCCAGCAGCTTGGGCCTAAACGCCTACAGGAGCACTCACGAGCAGTACTTC. Translating gives CASSLGLNAYRSTHEQYF.

This clone was counted only a few times. This chain connects TRBV10-1 to TRBJ2-1, with D possibly being TRBD2 (6 bases). V was shortened by 3 bases and J by 5 bases, with 11 bases between the two germline ends. The CDR3 is made up of 14 amino acids. The V gene's germline CDR1 is WNHNN and CDR2 SYGVQD (reference sequence). The CDR3 loop reads CASSDAGRNNEQFF. For the CDR3, the DNA is TGCGCCAGCAGTGATGCCGGGAGAAACAATGAGCAGTTCTTC.

V is TRBV6-2 or TRBV6-3 and J is TRBJ1-2; the D gene is possibly TRBD1 (5 bases). The CDR3 consists of 13 residues. Deletions cut 4 bases from V and 2 bases from J, with 8 bases between. Germline lookup yields CDR1 MNHEY and CDR2 SVGEGT. The CDR3 reads CASSWGLNYGYTF. The CDR3, as DNA: TGTGCCAGCAGTTGGGGACTCAACTATGGCTACACCTTC.

This rearrangement joins TRBV24-1 to TRBJ2-1; possible D gene TRBD2, 6 bases. The CDR3 extends over 15 amino acids. Germline loops: CDR1 KGHDR, CDR2 SFDVKD. Trimming shortened V by 3 bases and J by 6 bases, and 14 bases separated the two germline ends. CDR3 amino acids: CATSDPGLGSNEQFF. The CDR3 nucleotides read TGTGCCACCAGTGATCCGGGACTCGGGAGCAATGAGCAGTTCTTC.

V usage is TRBV5-6 and J usage is TRBJ1-5, with TRBD1 identical over 7 bases. There are 17 residues in the CDR3. The trim removed 0 bases at V and 0 bases at J, leaving 6 bases unmatched. The germline gives CDR1 SGHDT, CDR2 YYEEEE. The CDR3 loop is CASSLGTGILSNQPQHF. The CDR3 nucleotides read TGTGCCAGCAGCTTGGGGACAGGCATACTTAGCAATCAGCCCCAGCATTTT.

The CDR3 DNA reads TGTGCCAGCAGCTTGGTTCCAGGGATACAAGAGACCCAGTACTTC. It codes for CASSLVPGIQETQYF. The rearrangement uses TRBV5-6 and TRBJ2-5; perhaps TRBD1 as D (5 bases). Germline CDR1 SGHDT, CDR2 YYEEEE. The CDR3 extends over 15 amino acids. Trimming stripped 0 bases from V and 2 bases from J, with 11 bases between. The full variable domain, with the rest looked up from reference TRBV5-6 and TRBJ2-5, is DAGVTQSPTHLIKTRGQQVTLRCSPKSGHDTVSWYQQALGQGPQFIFQYYEEEERQRGNFPDRFSGHQFPNYSSELNVNALLLGDSALYLCASSLVPGIQETQYFGPGTRLLVL.

The chain recombines TRBV5-1 with TRBJ1-5; D is unresolved. The CDR3 covers 16 residues. CDR1 SGHRS and CDR2 YFSETQ come from the germline V gene. Trimming pared 2 bases from V and 1 base from J, leaving 13 bases between. The CDR3: CASSLGSGGSNQPQHF. The CDR3 nucleotides read TGCGCCAGCAGCTTAGGCAGTGGAGGAAGCAATCAGCCCCAGCATTTT.

This clone was seen a few times. The chain uses TRBV2 and TRBJ1-1; TRBD1 might be the D (5 bases). Germline V CDR1 and CDR2: SNHLY, FYNNEI. Trimming cost V 2 bases and J 6 bases, with 10 bases left between them. The CDR3 has 13 amino acids. The chain's CDR3 is CASSEYRLSEAFF. The CDR3 DNA reads TGTGCCAGCAGTGAATACAGGCTTTCTGAAGCTTTCTTT.

The rearrangement joins TRBV7-9 to TRBJ2-1; D gene unclear. The germline CDR1 and CDR2 sequences are SEHNR and FQNEAQ (reference sequence). The CDR3 totals 12 residues. Trimming removed 3 bases from V and 8 bases from J, with 8 bases in between. CDR3 loop: CASSFISDEQFF. The CDR3, as DNA: TGTGCCAGCAGCTTCATAAGCGATGAGCAGTTCTTC.